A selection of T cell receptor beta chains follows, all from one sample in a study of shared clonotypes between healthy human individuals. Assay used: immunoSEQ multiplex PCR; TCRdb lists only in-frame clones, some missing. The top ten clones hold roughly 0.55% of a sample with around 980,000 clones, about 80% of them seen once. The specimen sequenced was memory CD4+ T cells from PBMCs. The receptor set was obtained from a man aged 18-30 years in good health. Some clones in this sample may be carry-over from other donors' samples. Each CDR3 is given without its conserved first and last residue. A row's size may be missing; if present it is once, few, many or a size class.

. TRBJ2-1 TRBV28 ASSRAGGAYNEQF
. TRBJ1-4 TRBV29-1 SVDTGTGLEKLF
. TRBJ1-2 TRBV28 ASSIPGGNYGYT
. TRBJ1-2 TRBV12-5 ASGLERGTNYGYT
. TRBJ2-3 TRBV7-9 ASSSYGTGGWSDTQY
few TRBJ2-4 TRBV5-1 ASSDPQGAGDIQY
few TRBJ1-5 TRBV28 ASRISGGWSNQPQH
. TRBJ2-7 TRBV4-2 ASSQAVGSSGYYEQY
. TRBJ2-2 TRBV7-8 ASSLARETGELF
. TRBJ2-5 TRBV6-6 ASSQQGQGASQY
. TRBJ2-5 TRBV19 ASSISGGRKTQY
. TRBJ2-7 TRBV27 ASSLRGIHYEQY
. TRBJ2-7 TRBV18 ASSVSGTKGVDEQY
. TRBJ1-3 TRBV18 ASSPKDSSGNTIY
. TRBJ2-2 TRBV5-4 ASSLEGGPVGGELF
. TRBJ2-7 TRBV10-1 ASSDLASGSPRY